This section outlines one T cell receptor (beta chain) sequence together with its context. As yet, its antigen is unknown. This entry comes from a study of CD8+ T cells in alopecia areata. Across the study: Administration of oral tofacitinib to treated patients was at 5 to 10 mg twice daily. Findings and caveats of the study: TCRs were shared less clearly across patients than in mice, possibly for HLA-related reasons. Scalp sequencing also captures normal skin's resident alphabeta T cells.

Sequencing used cDNA as its template, made by extracting RNA and reverse transcribing it. The table came from immunoSEQ multiplex PCR; TCRdb's copy has only in-frame clones and leaves some out. The sample consists of some 240,000 clones, about 60% of them appearing once. From alopecia areata patients, lesional scalp punch biopsies and peripheral blood were collected. The CDR3 extends over 17 amino acids. Germline loops: CDR1 MNHEY, CDR2 SMNVEV (reference sequence). V trimming: 2 bases; J trimming: 4 bases; junction bases outside the gene matches: 13. The sequencing here drew on CD4+ T cells sorted from blood, taken at week 0. The J gene is TRBJ2-7, the V gene TRBV27, with 8 bases aligning to TRBD1. This sequence originates from a human donor with alopecia areata. Here the CDR3 reads CASSLRGQGAQWYEQYF. The CDR3 DNA follows: TGTGCCAGCAGTTTACGTGGACAGGGAGCGCAATGGTACGAGCAGTACTTC.